The source of this T cell receptor beta chain is a study of T cells in Graves' hyperthyroidism and ophthalmopathy. Study outcomes and limitations: The blood repertoire included most of the expanded thyroid clonotypes above 0.001. Stable hyperthyroidism was separated from ophthalmopathy by a model based on 13 V-J features.

Amplification of TCR beta CDR3 regions used RNA as the template. First-round RT-PCR targeting the TCR CDR3 was performed with the HTBI primer set. TCRdb redid the calling of the multiplex PCR reads with MiXCR, one entry per CDR3 protein. The sample contains about 410,000 distinct CDR3 sequences, about 15% of which appear only once. Investigators excluded patients with uncontrolled infection, other autoimmune disease, pregnancy or lactation. In this sample, this clonotype turned up many times. Its antigen remains unidentified. The J segment lost 10 bases and the V segment lost 5 bases, leaving 7 bases of the junction unmatched. There are 15 residues in the CDR3. Germline CDR1 and CDR2: MDHEN and SYDVKM.

Specimen: blood. The chain links TRBV28 to TRBJ2-1; 14 positions agree with TRBD2. This TCR came from a man between 18 and 35 years old with Graves' ophthalmopathy. CDR3: CASSDPGLAGAEQFF. Here the CDR3 DNA reads TGTGCCAGCAGTGACCCGGGACTAGCGGGAGCGGAGCAGTTCTTC.